This T cell receptor (beta chain) appears in the sequencing data of a study of blood T cell repertoires in COVID-19. About the research overall: Samples representing acute and convalescent COVID-19 were sourced from the United States, Italy and Spain.

Trimming took 6 bases from V and 6 from J, leaving 15 bases between them. This CDR3 spans 13 amino acids. Germline values: CDR1 MNHEY, CDR2 SMNVEV (reference sequence). Authors' methods: Reference gene primer amplification gave estimated nucleated cell counts. TCRdb's copy holds only in-frame clones and misses some; the assay was immunoSEQ multiplex PCR. The V and J calls and clone size come from that table; D and trimming were worked out from the DNA. The table has roughly 320,000 clones, 75% to 85% seen once. Sequenced input: peripheral blood. The chain recombines TRBV27 with TRBJ2-7; the D gene is possibly TRBD2 (6 bases). The origin of this receptor is a human donor in a cohort sampled during active COVID-19. The CDR3 loop is CASSRGTLLEQYF. DNA for the CDR3: TGTGCCAGCAGCCGCGGGACTCTCCTCGAGCAGTACTTC.